This TCR beta chain was recorded in a study of T cell repertoires in cytomegalovirus infection. Study overall: Use of recently identified HLA-C-restricted and well-studied HLA-B-restricted CMV epitopes was part of the study.

Germline loops: CDR1 SGHNT, CDR2 YYREEE (reference sequence). The V segment lost 4 bases and the J segment 4 bases; nucleotides outside the gene matches: 11. The CDR3 sequence is 15 residues long. General study findings and limits: The response measured ex vivo was dominated by TCR beta clonotypes (HLA-C-restricted and CMV-specific). The cumulative frequency of public TCR beta families distinguished individuals who carried CMV together with the relevant HLA.

TCRdb redid the calling of the reads with MiXCR, one entry per CDR3 protein. The profile shows fewer than 1,000,000 distinct CDR3 sequences, approximately 31% of them singletons. This clonotype was seen a handful of times. What it recognizes is unknown. The receptor comes from a human donor in good health (CMV status not recorded). Some clones in this sample may be carry-over from other donors' samples. The sequencing used cultured CD8+ T cells from PBMCs, collected from culture after CMV antigen stimulation. This sequence joins TRBV5-4 and TRBJ2-7; 7 bases align to TRBD2. The CDR3, as DNA: TGTGCCAGCAGCGAGGGACTACCGGACCAATACGAGCAGTACTTC. Protein sequence: CASSEGLPDQYEQYF.